This T cell receptor beta chain is from a study of blood T cell repertoires in COVID-19. Study context: Whether acute or convalescent, the COVID-19 samples came from the United States, Italy and Spain.

The CDR3 has 13 amino acids. Looked up from germline, CDR1 is SGDLS and CDR2 is YYNGEE. V gave up 0 bases and J gave up 5 bases, with 6 bases separating them. Measured with immunoSEQ multiplex PCR; TCRdb has only the in-frame clones, and not every one. The sample lists about 110,000 clones; approximately 80% were seen once. In this sample, this clone turned up once. Material for sequencing was peripheral blood. This sequence was found in a woman aged 80 or over with active or convalescent COVID-19. The chain has TRBV9 and TRBJ2-1; D is unclear. The CDR3 coding sequence is TGTGCCAGCAGCGTAGCTCTAAACAATGAGCAGTTCTTC. Its protein is CASSVALNNEQFF.